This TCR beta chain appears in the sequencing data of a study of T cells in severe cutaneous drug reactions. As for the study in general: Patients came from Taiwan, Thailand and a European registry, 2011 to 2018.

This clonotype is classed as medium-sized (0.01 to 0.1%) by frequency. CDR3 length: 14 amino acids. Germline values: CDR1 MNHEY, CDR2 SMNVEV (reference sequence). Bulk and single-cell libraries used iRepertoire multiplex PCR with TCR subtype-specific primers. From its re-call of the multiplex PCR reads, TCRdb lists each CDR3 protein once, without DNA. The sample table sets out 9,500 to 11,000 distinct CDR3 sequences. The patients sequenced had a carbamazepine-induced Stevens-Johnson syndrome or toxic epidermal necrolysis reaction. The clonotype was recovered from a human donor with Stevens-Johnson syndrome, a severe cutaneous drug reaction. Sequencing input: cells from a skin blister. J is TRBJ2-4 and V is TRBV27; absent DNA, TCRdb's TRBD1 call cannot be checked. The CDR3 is CASSLSRAGAFQYF.